One and the same sample provided the 30 T cell receptor beta chains below, sequenced in a study of CD8 T cells in Susac syndrome. Random hexamers served to reverse transcribe roughly 0.45 to 1 ug RNA. A single record per CDR3 protein comes from TCRdb applying MiXCR to the immunoSEQ multiplex PCR reads. This sample yields approximately 300,000 distinct CDR3 sequences, of which around 89% are seen a single time; about 0.17% belongs to the top ten. Input material: CD8+ T cells from PBMCs. Receptors originate from a human donor with multiple sclerosis.

This sequence joins TRBV20-1 and TRBJ2-7; D call uncertain. Germline CDR1 is DFQATT and CDR2 is SNEGSKA (reference sequence). The CDR3 has 10 residues. Trimming took off 5 bases at V and 2 bases at J, with 4 bases between the two ends. This CDR3 reads CSARTYEQYF. CDR3 nucleotides: TGCAGTGCTCGGACCTACGAGCAGTACTTC.

The genes are TRBV6-6 and TRBJ2-5, with D possibly TRBD1 on 5 matching bases. Germline V gene lookup returns CDR1 MNHNY and CDR2 SVGAGI (reference sequence). With 2 bases removed from V and 5 bases from J, the gap between germline ends came to 18 bases. The CDR3 loop spans 16 amino acids. The CDR3 region has the DNA TGTGCCAGCAGTTACCGGCAGGGTGATCGTGGGGAGACCCAGTACTTC. Protein: CASSYRQGDRGETQYF.

The chain links TRBV4-1 to TRBJ2-7; 7 nucleotides align to TRBD1. CDR1 MGHRA and CDR2 YSYEKL come from the germline V gene. CDR3 length: 14 residues. V was pared by 2 bases and J by 6 bases, with 7 bases of the junction left unmatched. CDR3 sequence: CASSQSTGMGEQYF. DNA for the CDR3: TGCGCCAGCAGCCAATCGACAGGGATGGGCGAGCAGTACTTC.

The chain uses TRBV27 and TRBJ1-2, with 7 bases aligning to TRBD1. V shed 5 bases and J 0 bases; nucleotides not matched to a gene: 12. The CDR3 spans 17 residues. Per the germline V gene, CDR1 is MNHEY and CDR2 is SMNVEV (reference sequence). The CDR3 protein is CASSITRDRNPNYGYTF. The CDR3 DNA reads TGTGCCAGCAGTATTACGCGGGACAGAAATCCTAACTATGGCTACACCTTC.

This rearrangement joins TRBV7-9 to TRBJ2-7; D perhaps matches TRBD2 (7 bases). This CDR3 has 15 amino acids. The V gene lost 2 bases and the J gene lost 2 bases, with 13 bases spanning the gap. The germline V gene has CDR1 SEHNR and CDR2 FQNEAQ (reference sequence). The CDR3 DNA sequence: TGTGCCAGCAGCTTAACCACAGGGAGGGCCTACGAGCAGTACTTC. As protein: CASSLTTGRAYEQYF.

The chain is built from TRBV5-6 and TRBJ1-1; weak D call: TRBD1 (6 bases). V lost 3 bases, J lost 3 bases, and 15 bases lay in between. This CDR3 is 15 amino acids long. Germline CDR1 and CDR2: SGHDT and YYEEEE. The CDR3 DNA reads as TGTGCCAGCAGCTGGGGGCCAGGGCCATACACTGAAGCTTTCTTT. Translating gives CASSWGPGPYTEAFF.

This chain uses TRBV20-1 with TRBJ2-3; the match to TRBD2 covers 10 bases. Germline CDR1 and CDR2: DFQATT and SNEGSKA (reference sequence). This CDR3 contains 17 residues. Trimming at V came to 1 base and at J to 2 bases, leaving 9 bases not matched to a gene. For the CDR3, the DNA is TGCAGTGCTAGAGGGTCTAGCGGGAGAATTAACACAGATACGCAGTATTTT. Encoded protein: CSARGSSGRINTDTQYF.

The chain links TRBV14 to TRBJ2-1; D is unclear. The CDR3 runs to 18 residues. Germline assignment: CDR1 SGHDN and CDR2 FVKESK. V lost 3 bases, J lost 1 base, and 19 bases lay in between. This CDR3 reads CASSQTLKVGLSYNEQFF. The CDR3 nucleotides are TGTGCCAGCAGCCAGACCCTTAAGGTTGGGTTGTCCTACAATGAGCAGTTCTTC.

This clonotype was counted once. The chain is built from TRBV12-5 and TRBJ2-5, with TRBD2 as a possible D gene (7 bases). Between the trimmed V and J ends, which lost 0 bases and 3 bases, there was a span of 14 bases. CDR3 length: 16 residues. From germline, CDR1 is LGHNT and CDR2 FRNRAP. In DNA, the CDR3 is TGTGCTAGTGGTTTGGTAAGGGGGGGGGTCGAAGAGACCCAGTACTTC. Its protein is CASGLVRGGVEETQYF. The full variable domain, with the rest looked up from reference TRBV12-5 and TRBJ2-5, is DARVTQTPRHKVTEMGQEVTMRCQPILGHNTVFWYRQTMMQGLELLAYFRNRAPLDDSGMPKDRFSAEMPDATLATLKIQPSEPRDSAVYFCASGLVRGGVEETQYFGPGTRLLVL.

This chain links TRBV6-5 with TRBJ2-2; D ambiguous. The length of the CDR3 is 17 residues. Trimming took off 4 bases at V and 8 bases at J, with 23 bases between the two ends. CDR1 MNHEY and CDR2 SVGAGI come from the germline V gene. DNA of the CDR3: TGTGCCAGCAGTTGGCTAGGGTCTGAGAGGAAAGGGGGGGAGCTGTTTTTT. Translated: CASSWLGSERKGGELFF.

The chain joins TRBV29-1 to TRBJ2-7, with 10 positions matching TRBD1. V was clipped by 2 bases and J by 4 bases; unmatched bases: 5. CDR3 size: 14 residues. Germline V gene sequence: CDR1 SQVTM, CDR2 ANQGSEA. CDR3 bases: TGCAGCGTTGAACTCCGGGACAGGGGTTACGAGCAGTACTTC. Amino acids: CSVELRDRGYEQYF.

The V and J genes are TRBV5-1 and TRBJ1-1; 8 nucleotides agree with TRBD1. J was trimmed by 5 bases and V by 3 bases; bases with no gene match: 6. CDR1 SGHRS and CDR2 YFSETQ come from the germline V gene. The CDR3 consists of 14 residues. This CDR3 is CASSSDRVGTEAFF. CDR3 in DNA: TGCGCCAGCAGCTCGGACAGGGTTGGGACTGAAGCTTTCTTT.

The CDR3: CASSFGTGRVYEQYF. CDR3 in DNA: TGTGCCAGCAGTTTCGGGACAGGGAGAGTCTACGAGCAGTACTTC. The V and J genes are TRBV27 and TRBJ2-7; 9 bases are a match to TRBD1. With V trimmed by 3 bases and J by 3 bases, 6 bases remained unmatched. The germline gives CDR1 MNHEY, CDR2 SMNVEV (reference sequence). The CDR3 extends over 15 amino acids.

V gene TRBV15 combines with J gene TRBJ2-7, with 8 bases identical to TRBD2. The V segment lost 0 bases and the J segment 5 bases; nucleotides outside the gene matches: 6. The length of the CDR3 is 15 residues. Germline V CDR1 and CDR2: LNHNV, YYDKDF (reference sequence). Here the CDR3 reads CATSREAGESHEQYF. The CDR3 nucleotides are TGTGCCACCAGCAGAGAAGCGGGAGAGTCCCACGAGCAGTACTTC.

The chain carries TRBV6-2 or TRBV6-3 and TRBJ2-3; TRBD1 agrees at 7 bases. CDR3 length: 15 amino acids. With V trimmed by 1 base and J by 6 bases, 7 bases remained unmatched. Germline loops: CDR1 MNHEY, CDR2 SVGEGT. The CDR3 sequence is CASSYYRGLLDTQYF. CDR3 nucleotides: TGTGCCAGCAGTTACTACAGGGGCCTGTTGGATACGCAGTATTTT.

The chain links TRBV20-1 to TRBJ2-3; TRBD1 is a possible D gene (6 bases). The germline V and J ends were trimmed by 3 bases and 0 bases, with 19 bases remaining between them. The CDR3 is 17 residues long. Per germline, CDR1 DFQATT and CDR2 SNEGSKA (reference sequence). The CDR3 spells CSARGYTGSTSTDTQYF. The CDR3 bases are TGCAGTGCTAGGGGGTACACAGGGTCGACTAGCACAGATACGCAGTATTTT.

V and J are TRBV28 and TRBJ2-3; 8 bases map to TRBD2. The length of the CDR3 is 17 residues. Per the germline V gene, CDR1 is MDHEN and CDR2 is SYDVKM. Trimming took 1 base from V and 3 from J; bases not matched to a gene: 9. The CDR3 reads CASSLSRGLGETDTQYF. The DNA of the CDR3 is TGTGCCAGCAGTTTATCCCGGGGACTAGGTGAGACAGATACGCAGTATTTT.

The chain recombines TRBV29-1 with TRBJ2-1; 9 bases are a match to TRBD2. The V gene end was trimmed by 8 bases and the J gene end by 4 bases; junction bases not matched to a gene: 12. The germline gives CDR1 SQVTM, CDR2 ANQGSEA. The length of the CDR3 is 15 residues. The CDR3 reads CSSRTSAILYNEQFF. CDR3 DNA: TGCAGCTCAAGGACTAGCGCCATATTATACAATGAGCAGTTCTTC.

The V call is TRBV19, the J call TRBJ2-7, with D perhaps assigned TRBD1 or TRBD2 (7 bases each). Germline assignment: CDR1 LNHDA and CDR2 SQIVND (reference sequence). CDR3 length: 14 residues. V was clipped by 10 bases and J by 4 bases, with 20 bases between them. Here the CDR3 DNA reads TGTGCCACCGCGCAGGGGGGGCCAGGGTACGAGCAGTACTTC. This codes for CATAQGGPGYEQYF. Together with reference TRBV19 and TRBJ2-7, the CDR3 gives the full variable domain: DGGITQSPKYLFRKEGQNVTLSCEQNLNHDAMYWYRQDPGQGLRLIYYSQIVNDFQKGDIAEGYSVSREKKESFPLTVTSAQKNPTAFYLCATAQGGPGYEQYFGPGTRLTVT.

This clonotype came up once. The J gene is TRBJ2-1, the V gene TRBV14; no firm D call. V was clipped by 2 bases and J by 6 bases, with 8 bases between them. CDR1 SGHDN and CDR2 FVKESK come from the germline V gene. CDR3 length: 13 residues. The CDR3 nucleotides are TGTGCCAGCAGCCAAACTCGGGTCAATGAGCAGTTCTTC. It encodes CASSQTRVNEQFF. Full variable domain (remainder filled in from reference TRBV14 and TRBJ2-1): EAGVTQFPSHSVIEKGQTVTLRCDPISGHDNLYWYRRVMGKEIKFLLHFVKESKQDESGMPNNRFLAERTGGTYSTLKVQPAELEDSGVYFCASSQTRVNEQFFGPGTRLTVL.

In DNA, the CDR3 is TGTGCCAGCAGCCCCCGTGGAGGGGTACTGGACGAGCAGTACTTC. The encoded protein is CASSPRGGVLDEQYF. J is TRBJ2-7 and V is TRBV3-1, with a tentative D call TRBD2 (6 bases). Trimming removed 4 bases at V and 5 bases at J, with 18 bases between. CDR3 length: 15 amino acids. Germline CDR1 and CDR2: LGHDT and YNNKEL (reference sequence).

This sequence joins TRBV30 and TRBJ2-2; a possible D gene is TRBD1 (5 bases). V was pared by 8 bases and J by 1 base, with 8 bases between. From germline, CDR1 is GTSNPN and CDR2 SVGIG (reference sequence). This CDR3 is built from 12 residues. In DNA, the CDR3 is TGTGCCGGTGACAGGAACACCGGGGAGCTGTTTTTT. Protein: CAGDRNTGELFF.

V usage is TRBV28 and J usage is TRBJ2-5; 9 bases are a match to TRBD2. J lost 1 base, V lost 8 bases, and 14 bases had no gene match. The germline V gene encodes CDR1 MDHEN and CDR2 SYDVKM. This CDR3 is 17 amino acids long. The CDR3 DNA reads TGTGCCAGCCGGGTTAGCGGGGGCCCCCTCCTCCAAGAGACCCAGTACTTC. This codes for CASRVSGGPLLQETQYF.

The chain combines TRBV4-3 with TRBJ2-2, with D perhaps matching TRBD2 (5 bases). CDR1 and CDR2 from the germline V gene are LGHNA and YSLEER. Trimming removed 0 bases at V and 2 bases at J, with 13 bases between. There are 17 residues in the CDR3. The CDR3 sequence: CASSQEWERTNTGELFF. As DNA, the CDR3 is TGCGCCAGCAGCCAAGAGTGGGAGCGGACCAACACCGGGGAGCTGTTTTTT.

V is TRBV7-6 and J is TRBJ2-5; no firm D call. This CDR3 spans 15 amino acids. CDR1 is SGHVS, CDR2 FNYEAQ, per germline. Trimming cost V 3 bases and J 2 bases, with 13 bases left between them. The CDR3 sequence: CASSFLGSGQETQYF. CDR3 in DNA: TGTGCCAGCAGCTTTCTCGGCTCCGGACAAGAGACCCAGTACTTC.

This clonotype came up a few times. The genes are TRBV2 and TRBJ2-1; 8 nucleotides line up with TRBD2. Germline V CDR1 and CDR2: SNHLY, FYNNEI. CDR3 length equals 15 residues. V was pared by 5 bases and J by 2 bases, with 5 bases of the junction left unmatched. The CDR3 region has the DNA TGTGCCAGCAGTTTAGCGGGGTCTACCTACAATGAGCAGTTCTTC. Its protein is CASSLAGSTYNEQFF.

V gene TRBV4-3 combines with J gene TRBJ2-7; a weak D match, TRBD2 (5 bases). Trimming took off 4 bases at V and 2 bases at J, with 15 bases between the two ends. CDR1 LGHNA and CDR2 YSLEER come from the germline V gene. The CDR3 loop spans 15 amino acids. The CDR3 bases are TGCGCCAGCAGCCCAGCGGTCGGGCCGGCCTACGAGCAGTACTTC. The encoded protein is CASSPAVGPAYEQYF.

The chain carries TRBV30 and TRBJ1-1, with D unclear. This CDR3 has 13 residues. CDR1 and CDR2 from the germline V gene are GTSNPN and SVGIG (reference sequence). V was clipped by 0 bases and J by 4 bases, with 9 bases between them. CDR3 in amino acids: CAWSVELITEAFF. CDR3 DNA sequence: TGTGCCTGGAGTGTGGAACTTATCACTGAAGCTTTCTTT.

The chain carries TRBV25-1 and TRBJ2-1; weak D call: TRBD2 (5 bases). Germline values: CDR1 MGHDK, CDR2 SYGVNS. Between the trimmed V and J ends, which lost 6 bases and 0 bases, there was a span of 24 bases. This CDR3 spans 19 amino acids. CDR3 coding DNA: TGTGCCAGCAGCGCCTGGAGTAGCGCTGCCTCAAGCTCCTACAATGAGCAGTTCTTC. As protein: CASSAWSSAASSSYNEQFF.

The V and J genes are TRBV12-3 or TRBV12-4 and TRBJ2-3; tentative D call: TRBD1 (6 bases). There are 15 residues in the CDR3. Trimming shortened V by 1 base and J by 3 bases, and 11 bases separated the two germline ends. The CDR3 loop reads CASSLEGVLTDTQYF. As DNA, the CDR3 is TGTGCCAGCAGTTTAGAGGGGGTTCTAACAGATACGCAGTATTTT.